These 25 T cell receptor beta chains originate from one sample sequenced in a study of blood T cell repertoires in COVID-19. Clones were read by immunoSEQ multiplex PCR, and TCRdb kept only the in-frame ones, dropping some. The table lists about 190,000 clones, roughly four fifths of them singletons. Sequenced material: peripheral blood. The receptors were sampled from a man aged 25-40 years with active or convalescent COVID-19.

The chain recombines TRBV7-2 with TRBJ2-4; maybe TRBD2 (6 bases). The V and J ends lost 3 bases and 8 bases respectively, with 17 bases between them. This CDR3 region has 15 residues. The germline CDR1 and CDR2 sequences are SGHTA and FQGNSA. The CDR3 DNA reads TGTGCCAGCAGCTTCGGAGGAGGGCCCTGGGACATTCAGTACTTC. Translated, it gives CASSFGGGPWDIQYF.

The V call is TRBV5-6, the J call TRBJ1-6; 8 bases line up with TRBD1. J was trimmed by 3 bases and V by 4 bases; bases with no gene match: 6. The CDR3 is made up of 16 amino acids. From germline, CDR1 is SGHDT and CDR2 YYEEEE. CDR3 DNA: TGTGCCAGCAGCGCGGGACAGGTGGACTATAATTCACCCCTCCACTTT. Amino acids: CASSAGQVDYNSPLHF.

This chain connects TRBV19 to TRBJ2-1; D may be TRBD1 (6 bases). This CDR3 has 15 residues. In germline, CDR1 is LNHDA, CDR2 SQIVND (reference sequence). V was cut by 7 bases and J by 0 bases, with 13 bases left in between. The CDR3 DNA reads as TGTGCCAGTATTCCGGCACAGGGCTCCTACAATGAGCAGTTCTTC. Protein: CASIPAQGSYNEQFF. Filled out from reference TRBV19 and TRBJ2-1, the complete variable domain reads DGGITQSPKYLFRKEGQNVTLSCEQNLNHDAMYWYRQDPGQGLRLIYYSQIVNDFQKGDIAEGYSVSREKKESFPLTVTSAQKNPTAFYLCASIPAQGSYNEQFFGPGTRLTVL.

CDR3 in amino acids: CASSPGEKLFF. The CDR3 nucleotides are TGTGCCAGCAGCCCCGGTGAAAAACTGTTTTTT. This chain uses TRBV14 with TRBJ1-4, with unresolved D. The V end lost 4 bases, the J end lost 7 bases, and 4 bases lay between the germline ends. The CDR3 consists of 11 residues. Germline CDR1 reads SGHDN; CDR2 reads FVKESK.

The chain uses TRBV4-1 and TRBJ2-5; 7 bases fit TRBD2. CDR3 length: 18 residues. V shed 4 bases and J 4 bases; nucleotides not matched to a gene: 18. Germline-derived CDR1 and CDR2 are MGHRA and YSYEKL. In DNA form, the CDR3 reads TGCGCCAGCAGCCTCAGAATGGGGCGGCTAGCGGTACTAGAGACCCAGTACTTC. It encodes CASSLRMGRLAVLETQYF.

The chain has TRBV18 and TRBJ2-7, with 10 bases identical to TRBD2. Germline CDR1 reads KGHSH; CDR2 reads LQKENI. CDR3 length equals 14 residues. Unmatched junction bases numbered 4, after V lost 8 bases and J lost 0 bases. Here the CDR3 DNA reads TGTGCCAGCCGTAGCGGGGGGAGCTCCTACGAGCAGTACGTC. Translated: CASRSGGSSYEQYV.

The chain joins TRBV3-1 (or the pseudogene TRBV3-2) to TRBJ2-1, with 10 bases that match TRBD2. V lost 1 base, J lost 6 bases, and 6 bases stayed unmatched. Germline CDR1 reads LGHDT; CDR2 reads YNNKEL (reference sequence). There are 16 residues in the CDR3. The CDR3 nucleotides read TGTGCCAGCAGCCAAGGGTTTAGCGGGGGGTTCAATGAGCAGTTCTTC. Translating gives CASSQGFSGGFNEQFF.

The sample holds a few counts of this clone. The chain carries TRBV7-6 and TRBJ2-7; no clear D. Trimming pared 3 bases from V and 3 bases from J, leaving 15 bases between. The CDR3 is made up of 15 amino acids. CDR1 and CDR2 (germline): SGHVS, FNYEAQ. As DNA, the CDR3 is TGTGCCAGCAGCTTCGGGTCTAAAGCGTTCTACGAGCAGTACTTC. Translated, it gives CASSFGSKAFYEQYF.

This chain connects TRBV5-4 to TRBJ1-1, with 7 bases aligning to TRBD1. V lost 4 bases, J lost 3 bases, and 9 bases stayed unmatched. The CDR3 length is 15 residues. The germline V gene encodes CDR1 SGHNT and CDR2 YYREEE (reference sequence). DNA of the CDR3: TGTGCCAGCAGCGAGACAGGGAGGATTGACACTGAAGCTTTCTTT. It codes for CASSETGRIDTEAFF.

A single count supports this clone. In nucleotides, the CDR3 is TGTGCCAGCAGCGTGGAAGGGGGTGTTGGAAACACCATATATTTT. Translated: CASSVEGGVGNTIYF. The chain is built from TRBV9 and TRBJ1-3, with a possible D match to TRBD1 (6 bases). The CDR3 spans 15 residues. Germline loops: CDR1 SGDLS, CDR2 YYNGEE. V was clipped by 2 bases and J by 3 bases, with 12 bases between them.

This rearrangement joins TRBV6-5 to TRBJ1-1; tentative D call: TRBD1 (5 bases). This CDR3 comprises 15 residues. Trimming cost V 5 bases and J 5 bases, with 18 bases left between them. The germline CDR1 and CDR2 sequences are MNHEY and SVGAGI. As DNA, the CDR3 is TGTGCCAGCAGTCCCCGGGGGGGGGTCAGAACTGAAGCTTTCTTT. As protein: CASSPRGGVRTEAFF.

The V and J genes are TRBV9 and TRBJ2-3; 9 bases align to TRBD2. CDR3 length: 18 residues. With V trimmed by 4 bases and J by 3 bases, 15 bases remained unmatched. The V gene's germline CDR1 is SGDLS and CDR2 YYNGEE. In DNA form, the CDR3 reads TGTGCCAGCAGCCCCTGGGACCTCGGACTAGCGCGAACAGATACGCAGTATTTT. Translated, it gives CASSPWDLGLARTDTQYF.

This clone was detected once. CDR3 region: CASSLAPSGNLYEQFF. CDR3 nucleotides: TGCGCCAGCAGCTTGGCTCCTAGCGGGAACTTATATGAGCAGTTCTTC. This chain links TRBV5-1 with TRBJ2-1, with 9 bases fitting TRBD2. This CDR3 has 16 amino acids. The V gene's germline CDR1 is SGHRS and CDR2 YFSETQ. Unmatched junction bases numbered 9, after V lost 0 bases and J lost 8 bases.

The CDR3 here is CASSFVRGGEAFF. The CDR3 DNA reads as TGTGCCAGCAGTTTTGTGCGGGGCGGTGAAGCTTTCTTT. This chain connects TRBV27 to TRBJ1-1; D may be TRBD1 (5 bases). The CDR3 has 13 amino acids. The V end lost 3 bases, the J end lost 7 bases, and 12 bases lay between the germline ends. Germline CDR1 and CDR2: MNHEY and SMNVEV (reference sequence).

This chain connects TRBV6-1 to TRBJ1-1; D is perhaps TRBD1 (5 bases). The CDR3 consists of 15 residues. With 5 bases removed from V and 2 bases from J, the gap between germline ends came to 15 bases. Germline CDR1 reads MNHNS; CDR2 reads SASEGT. The CDR3 sequence is CASSPPGGANTEAFF. The CDR3, as DNA: TGTGCCAGCAGTCCCCCTGGAGGGGCCAACACTGAAGCTTTCTTT.

The chain combines TRBV3-1 (or the pseudogene TRBV3-2) with TRBJ1-2; D uncertain. The CDR3 runs to 16 residues. Trimming shortened V by 0 bases and J by 4 bases, and 15 bases separated the two germline ends. Germline CDR1 and CDR2: LGHDT and YNNKEL (reference sequence). This CDR3 is CASSQDTWAVTYGYTF. The CDR3 bases are TGTGCCAGCAGCCAAGATACTTGGGCAGTAACCTATGGCTACACCTTC.

The gene calls are TRBV29-1 and TRBJ2-7, with D maybe TRBD1 (6 bases). This CDR3 is built from 18 residues. The germline CDR1 and CDR2 sequences are SQVTM and ANQGSEA. The V gene lost 7 bases and the J gene lost 3 bases, with 31 bases spanning the gap. Here the CDR3 DNA reads TGCAGCGCTAAATCGACAGGCCTCCCGCGACTTACCTTCTACGAGCAGTACTTC. Translation gives CSAKSTGLPRLTFYEQYF.

This clone has a single count. This chain links TRBV7-2 with TRBJ2-1; 12 bases align to TRBD2. This CDR3 has 15 amino acids. Germline CDR1 is SGHTA and CDR2 is FQGNSA. V trimming: 4 bases; J trimming: 6 bases; junction bases outside the gene matches: 4. CDR3 in DNA: TGTGCCAGCAGCTCAACACTAGCGGGAGGCAATGAGCAGTTCTTC. Amino acids: CASSSTLAGGNEQFF.

V is TRBV24-1 and J is TRBJ2-5, with 11 bases that match TRBD2. CDR3 length: 16 amino acids. The germline V gene has CDR1 KGHDR and CDR2 SFDVKD. V gave up 9 bases and J gave up 5 bases; unmatched junction bases: 13. CDR3 region: CATSSGRLAGSETQYF. Here the CDR3 DNA reads TGTGCCACCTCCTCGGGTCGACTAGCGGGGTCGGAGACCCAGTACTTC.

This clone was seen repeatedly, ten times or more. This chain uses TRBV7-2 with TRBJ2-2, with TRBD2 matching 10 bases. The germline V gene encodes CDR1 SGHTA and CDR2 FQGNSA. This CDR3 comprises 18 residues. V dropped 2 bases and J dropped 5; count of bases not matched to a gene: 11. This CDR3 reads CASSLRQAGGPGTGELFF. For the CDR3, the DNA is TGTGCCAGCAGCTTACGTCAAGCGGGAGGGCCAGGGACCGGGGAGCTGTTTTTT.

The V gene is TRBV3-1 (or the pseudogene TRBV3-2), the J gene TRBJ2-2; no clear D gene. The CDR3 loop spans 15 amino acids. Germline V gene data show CDR1 as LGHDT and CDR2 as YNNKEL (reference sequence). V lost 1 base and J 3 bases, leaving 9 bases between the germline ends. CDR3 in DNA: TGTGCCAGCAGCCAAGGGCGGTCACACACCGGGGAGCTGTTTTTT. Its translation is CASSQGRSHTGELFF.

J is TRBJ2-3 and V is TRBV5-1; 7 nucleotides line up with TRBD1. CDR3 length equals 14 residues. The V gene's germline CDR1 is SGHRS and CDR2 YFSETQ. Germline trimming cut 2 bases from V and 5 bases from J; bases unmatched to any gene: 5. For the CDR3, the DNA is TGCGCCAGCAGCTTACAAACAGGGGAAGATACGCAGTATTTT. Translating gives CASSLQTGEDTQYF.

The chain carries TRBV30 and TRBJ1-5, with a tentative D call TRBD1 (5 bases). V was trimmed by 3 bases and J by 9 bases, leaving 12 bases between them. CDR1 and CDR2 (germline): GTSNPN, SVGIG (reference sequence). The CDR3 spans 12 residues. This CDR3 reads CAWSPGARPQHF. For the CDR3, the DNA is TGTGCCTGGAGCCCTGGGGCGAGGCCCCAGCATTTT.

The V call is TRBV5-6, the J call TRBJ1-4; 7 nucleotides agree with TRBD1. Trimming at V came to 0 bases and at J to 3 bases, leaving 5 bases not matched to a gene. Per germline, CDR1 SGHDT and CDR2 YYEEEE. The CDR3 runs to 16 residues. This chain's CDR3 is CASSLGAGTANEKLFF. The CDR3 region has the DNA TGTGCCAGCAGCTTGGGGGCCGGGACAGCTAATGAAAAACTGTTTTTT.

Worth noting for this clone: One end of the junction fails to match germline, which may point to a read error. The chain couples TRBV30 to TRBJ1-1; the D gene is possibly TRBD1 (5 bases). The CDR3 has 11 amino acids. CDR1 is GTSNPN, CDR2 SVGIG, per germline (reference sequence). The chain's CDR3 is CAWSPVSGWVF. The CDR3 DNA reads as TGTGCCTGGAGTCCTGTTTCAGGGTGGGTCTTT.